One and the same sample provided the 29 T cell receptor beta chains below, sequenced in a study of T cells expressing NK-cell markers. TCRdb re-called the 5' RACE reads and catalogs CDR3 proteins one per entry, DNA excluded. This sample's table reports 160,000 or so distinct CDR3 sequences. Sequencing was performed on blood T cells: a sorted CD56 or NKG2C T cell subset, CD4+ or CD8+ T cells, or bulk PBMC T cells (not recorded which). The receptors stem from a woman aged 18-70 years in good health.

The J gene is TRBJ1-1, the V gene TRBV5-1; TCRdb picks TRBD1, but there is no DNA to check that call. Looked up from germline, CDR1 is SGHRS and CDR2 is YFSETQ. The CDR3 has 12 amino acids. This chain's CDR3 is CASGGQNTEAFF. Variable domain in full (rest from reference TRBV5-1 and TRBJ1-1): KAGVTQTPRYLIKTRGQQVTLSCSPISGHRSVSWYQQTPGQGLQFLFEYFSETQRNKGNFPGRFSGRQFSNSRSEMNVSTLELGDSALYLCASGGQNTEAFFGQGTRLTVV.

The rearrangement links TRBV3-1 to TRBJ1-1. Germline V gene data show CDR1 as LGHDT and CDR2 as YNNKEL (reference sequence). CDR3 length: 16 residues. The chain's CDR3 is CASSQDVRNVNTEAFF.

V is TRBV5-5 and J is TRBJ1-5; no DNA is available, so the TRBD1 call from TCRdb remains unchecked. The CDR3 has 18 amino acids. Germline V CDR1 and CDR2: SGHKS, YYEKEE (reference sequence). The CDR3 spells CASSLVSGPAYSNQPQHF. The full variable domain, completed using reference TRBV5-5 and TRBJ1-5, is DAGVTQSPTHLIKTRGQQVTLRCSPISGHKSVSWYQQVLGQGPQFIFQYYEKEERGRGNFPDRFSARQFPNYSSELNVNALLLGDSALYLCASSLVSGPAYSNQPQHFGDGTRLSIL.

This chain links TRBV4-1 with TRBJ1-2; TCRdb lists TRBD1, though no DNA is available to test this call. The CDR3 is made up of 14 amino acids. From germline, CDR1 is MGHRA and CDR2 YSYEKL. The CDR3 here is CASSQGGQFYGYTF.

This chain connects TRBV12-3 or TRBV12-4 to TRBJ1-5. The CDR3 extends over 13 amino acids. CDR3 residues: CASRRDGHQPQHF.

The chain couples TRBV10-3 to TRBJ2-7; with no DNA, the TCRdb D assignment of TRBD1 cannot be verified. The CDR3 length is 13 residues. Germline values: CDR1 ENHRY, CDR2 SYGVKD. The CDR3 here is CAIPVLGGDEQYF.

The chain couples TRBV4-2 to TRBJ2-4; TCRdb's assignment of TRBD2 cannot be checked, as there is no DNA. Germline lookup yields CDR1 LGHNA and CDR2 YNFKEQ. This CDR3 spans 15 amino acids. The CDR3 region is CASRGGTRAKNIQYF.

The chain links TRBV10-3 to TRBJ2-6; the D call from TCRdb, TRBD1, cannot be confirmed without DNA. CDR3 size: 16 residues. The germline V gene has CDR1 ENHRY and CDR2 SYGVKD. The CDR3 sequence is CAIRPGISSGANVLTF.

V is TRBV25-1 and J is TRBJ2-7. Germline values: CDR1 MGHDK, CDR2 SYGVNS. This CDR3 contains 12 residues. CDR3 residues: CASSWGWVEQYF.

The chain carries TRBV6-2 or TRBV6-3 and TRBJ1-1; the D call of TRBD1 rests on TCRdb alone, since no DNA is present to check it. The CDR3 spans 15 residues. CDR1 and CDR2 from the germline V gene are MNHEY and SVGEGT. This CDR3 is CASSSIRGVNTEAFF.

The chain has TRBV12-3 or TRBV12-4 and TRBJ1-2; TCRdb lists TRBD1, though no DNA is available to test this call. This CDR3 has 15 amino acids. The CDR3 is CASSLFSEGAGGYTF.

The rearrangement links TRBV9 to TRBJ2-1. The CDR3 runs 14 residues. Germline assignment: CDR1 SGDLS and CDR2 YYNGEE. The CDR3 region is CASRDGMESGEQFF.

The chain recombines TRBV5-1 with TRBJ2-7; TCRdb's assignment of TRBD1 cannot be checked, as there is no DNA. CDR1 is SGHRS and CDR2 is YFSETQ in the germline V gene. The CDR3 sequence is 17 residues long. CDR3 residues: CASSLGSGQPHSYEQYF.

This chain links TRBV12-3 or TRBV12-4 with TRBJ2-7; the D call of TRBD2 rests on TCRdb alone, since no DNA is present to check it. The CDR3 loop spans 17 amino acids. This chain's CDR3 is CASSTGQWTSGYYEQYF.

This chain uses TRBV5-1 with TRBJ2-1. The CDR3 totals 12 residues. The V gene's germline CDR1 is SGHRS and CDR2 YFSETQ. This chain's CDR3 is CASSTEAYEQFF.

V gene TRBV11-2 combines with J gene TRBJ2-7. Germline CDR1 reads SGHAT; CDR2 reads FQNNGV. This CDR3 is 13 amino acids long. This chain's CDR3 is CASSLIGGYGQYF.

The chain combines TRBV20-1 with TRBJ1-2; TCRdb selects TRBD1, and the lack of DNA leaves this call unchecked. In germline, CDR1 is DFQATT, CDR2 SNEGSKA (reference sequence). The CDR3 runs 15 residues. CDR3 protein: CSARSSTWGLGGYTF.

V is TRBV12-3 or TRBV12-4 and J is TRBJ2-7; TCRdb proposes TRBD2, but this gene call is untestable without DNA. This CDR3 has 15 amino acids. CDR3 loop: CASSLSAGGTYEQYF.

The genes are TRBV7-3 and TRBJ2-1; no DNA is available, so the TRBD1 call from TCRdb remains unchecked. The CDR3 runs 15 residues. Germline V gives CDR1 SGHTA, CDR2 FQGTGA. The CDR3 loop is CASSPSGAGVNEQFF.

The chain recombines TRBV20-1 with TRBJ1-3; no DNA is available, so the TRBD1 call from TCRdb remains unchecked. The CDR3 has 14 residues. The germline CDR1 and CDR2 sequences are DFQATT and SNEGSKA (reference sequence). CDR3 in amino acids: CSASSPGQGNTIYF.

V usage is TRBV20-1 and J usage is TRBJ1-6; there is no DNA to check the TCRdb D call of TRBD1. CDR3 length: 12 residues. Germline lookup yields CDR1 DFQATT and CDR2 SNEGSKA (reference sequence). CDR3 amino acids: CSARGQGPPLHF.

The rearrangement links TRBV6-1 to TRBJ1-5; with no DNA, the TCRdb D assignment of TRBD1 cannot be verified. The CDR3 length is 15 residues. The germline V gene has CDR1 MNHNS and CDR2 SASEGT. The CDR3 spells CASSIFDRLNQPQHF.

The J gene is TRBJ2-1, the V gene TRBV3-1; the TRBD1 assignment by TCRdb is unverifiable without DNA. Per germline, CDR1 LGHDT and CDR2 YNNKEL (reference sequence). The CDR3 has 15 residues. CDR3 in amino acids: CASSLGTGGYNEQFF.

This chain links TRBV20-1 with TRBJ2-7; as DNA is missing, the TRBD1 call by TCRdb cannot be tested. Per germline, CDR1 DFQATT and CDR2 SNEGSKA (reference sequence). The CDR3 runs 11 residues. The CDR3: CSAATQGEQYF.

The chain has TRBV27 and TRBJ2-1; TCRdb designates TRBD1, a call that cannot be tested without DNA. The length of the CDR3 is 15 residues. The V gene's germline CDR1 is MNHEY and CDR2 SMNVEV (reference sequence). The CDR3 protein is CASRQQGALRNEQFF.

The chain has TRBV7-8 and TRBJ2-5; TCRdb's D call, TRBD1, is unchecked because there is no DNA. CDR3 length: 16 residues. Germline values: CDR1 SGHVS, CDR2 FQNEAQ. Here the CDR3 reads CASSPGAAGIQETQYF.

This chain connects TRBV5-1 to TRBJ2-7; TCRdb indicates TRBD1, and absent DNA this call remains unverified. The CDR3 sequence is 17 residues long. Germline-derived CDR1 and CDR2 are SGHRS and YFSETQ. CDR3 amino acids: CASSLDPVGQGANEQYF.

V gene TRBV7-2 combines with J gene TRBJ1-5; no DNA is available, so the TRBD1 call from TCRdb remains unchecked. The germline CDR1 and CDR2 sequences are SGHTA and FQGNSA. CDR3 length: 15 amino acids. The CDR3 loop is CASSADSKGVQPQHF.

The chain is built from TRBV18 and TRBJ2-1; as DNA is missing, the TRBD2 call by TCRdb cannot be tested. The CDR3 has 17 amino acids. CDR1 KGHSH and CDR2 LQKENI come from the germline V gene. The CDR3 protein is CASSPLGSSGAHNEQFF.